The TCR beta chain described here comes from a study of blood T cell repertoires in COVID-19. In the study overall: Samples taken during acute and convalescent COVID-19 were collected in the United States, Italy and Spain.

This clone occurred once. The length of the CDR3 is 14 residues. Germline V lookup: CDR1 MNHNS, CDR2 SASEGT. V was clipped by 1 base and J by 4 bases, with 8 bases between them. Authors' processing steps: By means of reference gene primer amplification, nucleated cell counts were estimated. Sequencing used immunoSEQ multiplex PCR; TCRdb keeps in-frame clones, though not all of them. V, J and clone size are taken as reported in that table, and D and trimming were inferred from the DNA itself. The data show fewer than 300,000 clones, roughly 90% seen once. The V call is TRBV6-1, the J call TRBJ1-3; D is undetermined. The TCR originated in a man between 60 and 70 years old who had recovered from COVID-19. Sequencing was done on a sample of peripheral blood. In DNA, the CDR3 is TGTGCCAGCAGTGAAGGGTTGAGCGGAAACACCATATATTTT. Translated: CASSEGLSGNTIYF.